This record looks at one T cell receptor beta chain sequence and its context. Its antigen is still unknown. CDR1 is SGHTA, CDR2 FQGNSA, per germline. The V end lost 1 base, the J end lost 4 bases, and 11 bases lay between the germline ends. The CDR3 is 14 residues long. The sample belongs to a study of radiotherapy plus CTLA-4 blockade in lung cancer. Study findings and constraints: Reports state that early shifts in blood T cell clones, with interferon-beta, best predicted response.

Method: immunoSEQ multiplex PCR; TCRdb's copy keeps in-frame clones and lacks some. This sample yields fewer than 50,000 clones, of which 80% to 90% are seen a single time; approximately 23% belongs to the top ten. The sequences come from peripheral blood, collected from a patient treated with radiotherapy plus ipilimumab. The sequence was obtained from a human donor with non-small cell lung cancer whose response to radiotherapy plus ipilimumab could not be evaluated. This chain joins TRBV7-2 and TRBJ2-7, with D perhaps matching TRBD1 (5 bases). CDR3 in DNA: TGTGCCAGCAGCTTAGGGGCCTCAGGGTACGAGCAGTACTTC. As protein: CASSLGASGYEQYF.